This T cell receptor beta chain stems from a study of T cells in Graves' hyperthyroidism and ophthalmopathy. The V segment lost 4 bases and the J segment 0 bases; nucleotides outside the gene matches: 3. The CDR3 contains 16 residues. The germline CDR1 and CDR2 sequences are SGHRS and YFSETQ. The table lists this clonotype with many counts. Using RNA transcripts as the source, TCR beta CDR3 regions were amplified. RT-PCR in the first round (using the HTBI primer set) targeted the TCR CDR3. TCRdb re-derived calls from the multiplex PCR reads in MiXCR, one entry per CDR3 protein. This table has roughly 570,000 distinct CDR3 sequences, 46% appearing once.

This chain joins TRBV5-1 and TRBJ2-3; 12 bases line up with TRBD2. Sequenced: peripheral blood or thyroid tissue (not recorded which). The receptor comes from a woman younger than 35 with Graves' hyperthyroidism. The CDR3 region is CASSGGTSGSTDTQYF. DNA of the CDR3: TGCGCCAGCAGCGGGGGGACTAGCGGGAGCACAGATACGCAGTATTTT.